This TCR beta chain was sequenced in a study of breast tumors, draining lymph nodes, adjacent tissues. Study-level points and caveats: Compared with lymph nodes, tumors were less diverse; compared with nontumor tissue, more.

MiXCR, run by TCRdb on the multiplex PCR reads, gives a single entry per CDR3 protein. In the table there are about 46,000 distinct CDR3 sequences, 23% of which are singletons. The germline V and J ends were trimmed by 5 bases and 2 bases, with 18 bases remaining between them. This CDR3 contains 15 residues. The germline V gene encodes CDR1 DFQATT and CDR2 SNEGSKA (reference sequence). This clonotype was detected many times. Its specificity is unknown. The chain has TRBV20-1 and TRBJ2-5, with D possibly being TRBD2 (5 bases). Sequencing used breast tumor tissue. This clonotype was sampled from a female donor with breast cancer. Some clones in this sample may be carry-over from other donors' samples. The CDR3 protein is CSAPPWGESQETQYF. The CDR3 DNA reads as TGCAGTGCTCCCCCCTGGGGAGAGTCTCAAGAGACCCAGTACTTC.